This entry lists 10 T cell receptor beta chains sequenced from one sample in a study of T-cell reconstitution after alpha-beta-depleted transplantation in children (dated by TCRdb to 2016 to 2017). The library was obtained by PCR. Sequencing took place on an Illumina HiSeq 2500. TCR library preparation used molecular barcoding, with unique molecular identifiers applied to normalize quantification of the TCRbeta repertoire. The raw public data were reprocessed by TCRdb itself: fastp quality trimming at Q25, MiXCR clonotype calling, in-frame beta chains only. A single entry per CDR3 protein holds the most common genes and DNA from its merged rows. This sample gives under 750,000 distinct CDR3 sequences in total; more than 20% of them show up just once. The ten largest clonotypes hold roughly an eighth of the sample. What this sample's treatment or condition label stands for: allogeneic hematopoietic cell transplantation with graft depleted of TCRalphabeta T cells and CD19 B cells.

This material consisted of PBMCs, mostly from graft donor cells, taken 360 days after TCRalphabeta/CD19-depleted stem cell transplant. Receptors originate from a boy in the first two years of life who had a stem cell transplant for acute myeloid leukemia, so the T cells may come from the graft donor.

The genes are TRBV10-3 and TRBJ1-2; 7 bases align to TRBD1. Per the germline V gene, CDR1 is ENHRY and CDR2 is SYGVKD. CDR3 size: 14 residues. V gave up 2 bases and J gave up 14 bases; unmatched junction bases: 14. For the CDR3, the DNA is TGTGCCATCAGTGAGGACGTAGGGACAGCCCTCTTTACCTTC. Amino acid sequence: CAISEDVGTALFTF.

There are many counts of this clonotype. The V gene is TRBV20-1, the J gene TRBJ2-5, with TRBD1 matching over 8 bases. The CDR3 loop spans 15 amino acids. Germline V gene data show CDR1 as DFQATT and CDR2 as SNEGSKA (reference sequence). V lost 3 bases and J lost 3; bases outside the gene matches: 9. The chain's CDR3 is CSASPGRGQEETQYF. In nucleotides, the CDR3 is TGCAGTGCTAGCCCTGGCAGGGGGCAGGAAGAGACCCAGTACTTC.

In its sample, this clonotype was seen many times. CDR3 in amino acids: CASSYGQGSWYNEQFF. The CDR3, as DNA: TGTGCCAGCAGTTACGGACAGGGCAGTTGGTACAATGAGCAGTTCTTC. The chain has TRBV6-5 and TRBJ2-1; TRBD1 agrees at 8 bases. Germline CDR1 MNHEY, CDR2 SVGAGI. Germline trimming cut 2 bases from V and 4 bases from J; bases unmatched to any gene: 7. The CDR3 has 16 residues.

This clonotype was seen a few times. The genes are TRBV20-1 and TRBJ1-5, with D possibly TRBD1 on 6 matching bases. The CDR3 totals 13 residues. CDR1 is DFQATT and CDR2 is SNEGSKA in the germline V gene (reference sequence). Deletions cut 6 bases from V and 7 bases from J, with 16 bases between. DNA for the CDR3: TGCAGTGCCCCCACAGGGTTTGGCCAGCCCCAGCATTTT. It encodes CSAPTGFGQPQHF.

The chain joins TRBV12-5 to TRBJ2-3, with no clear D. V shed 1 base and J shed 4 bases, with 3 bases lying between them. The germline CDR1 and CDR2 sequences are LGHNT and FRNRAP. There are 12 residues in the CDR3. The CDR3 spells CASGLDSDTQYF. CDR3 DNA sequence: TGTGCTAGTGGTTTGGATTCAGATACGCAGTATTTT.

This clonotype has at least ten counts. V usage is TRBV29-1 and J usage is TRBJ2-3; D may be TRBD2 (6 bases). V dropped 4 bases and J dropped 1 base, with 12 bases sitting between them. Per germline, CDR1 SQVTM and CDR2 ANQGSEA. This CDR3 contains 14 residues. CDR3 residues: CSVGGGEGTDTQYF. In nucleotides, the CDR3 is TGCAGCGTTGGAGGCGGGGAGGGCACAGATACGCAGTATTTT.

The chain combines TRBV5-1 with TRBJ1-4, with D perhaps matching TRBD1 (6 bases). Germline V gene lookup returns CDR1 SGHRS and CDR2 YFSETQ. The CDR3 has 16 amino acids. The V end lost 4 bases, the J end lost 0 bases, and 13 bases lay between the germline ends. CDR3 amino acids: CASSPGHQATNEKLFF. CDR3 bases: TGCGCCAGCAGCCCGGGACATCAGGCAACTAATGAAAAACTGTTTTTT.

The rearrangement joins TRBV19 to TRBJ2-5, with D perhaps TRBD2 (5 bases). The V gene lost 3 bases and the J gene lost 3 bases, with 8 bases spanning the gap. The CDR3 contains 13 residues. CDR1 and CDR2 from the germline V gene are LNHDA and SQIVND (reference sequence). The CDR3: CASSMEVEETQYF. CDR3 nucleotide sequence: TGTGCCAGTAGTATGGAGGTCGAAGAGACCCAGTACTTC.

Only a few counts were recorded for this clonotype. This rearrangement joins TRBV29-1 to TRBJ2-4; TRBD2 aligns across 7 bases. The CDR3 is 13 residues long. V shed 3 bases, J shed 6 bases, and the junction held 5 bases outside the gene matches. Germline CDR1 reads SQVTM; CDR2 reads ANQGSEA. CDR3 loop: CSVEGGRGNIQYF. DNA for the CDR3: TGCAGCGTTGAGGGGGGGAGGGGAAACATTCAGTACTTC.

The chain joins TRBV15 to TRBJ2-5; D uncertain. V was trimmed by 5 bases and J by 5 bases, leaving 12 bases between them. CDR1 LNHNV and CDR2 YYDKDF come from the germline V gene (reference sequence). This CDR3 is 13 amino acids long. The CDR3 reads CATSPPSLETQYF. Here the CDR3 DNA reads TGTGCCACCAGCCCCCCTAGTCTGGAGACCCAGTACTTC.